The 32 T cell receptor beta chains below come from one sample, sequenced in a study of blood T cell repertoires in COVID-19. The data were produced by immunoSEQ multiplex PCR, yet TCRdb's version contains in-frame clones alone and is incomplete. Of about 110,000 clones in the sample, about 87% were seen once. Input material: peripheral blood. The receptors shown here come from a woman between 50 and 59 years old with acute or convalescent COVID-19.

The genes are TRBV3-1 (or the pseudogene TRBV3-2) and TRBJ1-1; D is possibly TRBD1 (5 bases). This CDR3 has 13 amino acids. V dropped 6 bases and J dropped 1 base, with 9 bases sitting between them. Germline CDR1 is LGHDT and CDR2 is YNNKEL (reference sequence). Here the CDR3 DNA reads TGTGCCAGCAGACTCGGGGGGAACACTGAAGCTTTCTTT. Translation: CASRLGGNTEAFF.

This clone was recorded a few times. The CDR3 bases are TGTGCCAGCAGCTTACAGGGGGCGAGGACTGAAGCTTTCTTT. It codes for CASSLQGARTEAFF. The chain joins TRBV7-2 to TRBJ1-1, with 8 positions matching TRBD1. The CDR3 contains 14 residues. The germline gives CDR1 SGHTA, CDR2 FQGNSA. The junction had 4 bases not matched to a gene; V was cut back by 2 bases and J by 5 bases.

CDR3 loop: CASSQGRLGVQETQYF. CDR3 sequence (DNA): TGTGCCAGCAGCCAAGGGCGGCTAGGGGTACAAGAGACCCAGTACTTC. This chain uses TRBV3-1 (or the pseudogene TRBV3-2) with TRBJ2-5; D is possibly TRBD1 (5 bases). The V gene's germline CDR1 is LGHDT and CDR2 YNNKEL (reference sequence). CDR3 size: 16 residues. Trimming pared 1 base from V and 2 bases from J, leaving 14 bases between.

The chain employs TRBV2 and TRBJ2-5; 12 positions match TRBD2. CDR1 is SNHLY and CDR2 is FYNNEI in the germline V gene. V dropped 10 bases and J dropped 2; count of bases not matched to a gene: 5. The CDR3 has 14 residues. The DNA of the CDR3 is TGTGCCACCTTACTAGCGGGAGGTCAAGAGACCCAGTACTTC. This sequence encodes CATLLAGGQETQYF.

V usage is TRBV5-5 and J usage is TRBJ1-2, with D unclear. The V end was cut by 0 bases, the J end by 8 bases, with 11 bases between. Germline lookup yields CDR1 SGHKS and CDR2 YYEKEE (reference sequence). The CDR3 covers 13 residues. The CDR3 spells CASSLALFRGYTF. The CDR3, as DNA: TGTGCCAGCAGCTTGGCCCTTTTCCGGGGCTACACCTTC.

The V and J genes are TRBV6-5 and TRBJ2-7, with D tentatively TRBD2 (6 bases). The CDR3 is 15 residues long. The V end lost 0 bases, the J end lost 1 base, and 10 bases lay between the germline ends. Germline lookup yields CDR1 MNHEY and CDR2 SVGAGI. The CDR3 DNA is TGTGCCAGCAGTTACTCGAGGGACTCATCCTACGAGCAGTACTTC. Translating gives CASSYSRDSSYEQYF.

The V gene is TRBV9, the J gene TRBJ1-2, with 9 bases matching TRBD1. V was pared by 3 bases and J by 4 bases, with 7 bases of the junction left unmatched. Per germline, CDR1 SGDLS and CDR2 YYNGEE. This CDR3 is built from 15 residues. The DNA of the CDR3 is TGTGCCAGCAGCGCGCAGCGACAGGGGGTCTATGGCTACACCTTC. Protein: CASSAQRQGVYGYTF.

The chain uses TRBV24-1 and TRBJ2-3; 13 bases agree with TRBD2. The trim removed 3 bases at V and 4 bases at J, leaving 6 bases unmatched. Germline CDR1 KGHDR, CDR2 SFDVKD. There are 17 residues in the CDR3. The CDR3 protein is CATSDRGTSGEADTQYF. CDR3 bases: TGTGCCACCAGTGATCGAGGGACTAGCGGGGAAGCAGATACGCAGTATTTT.

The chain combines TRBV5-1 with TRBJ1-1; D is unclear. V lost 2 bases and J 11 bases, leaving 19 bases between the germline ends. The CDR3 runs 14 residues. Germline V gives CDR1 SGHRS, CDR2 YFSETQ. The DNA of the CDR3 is TGCGCCAGCAGCTTTGACACCCCGGGAAATGGGGCTTTCTTT. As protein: CASSFDTPGNGAFF.

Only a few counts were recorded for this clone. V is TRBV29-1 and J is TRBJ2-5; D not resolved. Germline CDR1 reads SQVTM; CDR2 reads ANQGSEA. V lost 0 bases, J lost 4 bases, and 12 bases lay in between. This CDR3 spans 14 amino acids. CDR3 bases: TGCAGCGTTGAAGATTTTCAACAGAGAGAGACCCAGTACTTC. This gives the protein CSVEDFQQRETQYF.

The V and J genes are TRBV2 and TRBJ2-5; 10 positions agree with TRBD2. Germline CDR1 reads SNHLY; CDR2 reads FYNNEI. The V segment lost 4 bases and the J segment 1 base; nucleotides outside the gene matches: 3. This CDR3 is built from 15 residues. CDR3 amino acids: CASSGLAGLQETQYF. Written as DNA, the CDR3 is TGTGCCAGCAGTGGACTAGCGGGCCTCCAAGAGACCCAGTACTTC.

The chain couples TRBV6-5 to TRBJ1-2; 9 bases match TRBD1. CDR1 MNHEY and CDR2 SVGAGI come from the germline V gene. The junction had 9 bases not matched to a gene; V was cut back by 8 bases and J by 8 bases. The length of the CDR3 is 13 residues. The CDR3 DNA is TGTGCCAGCTCTCAACAGGGGGCGAGGGGCTACACCTTC. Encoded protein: CASSQQGARGYTF.

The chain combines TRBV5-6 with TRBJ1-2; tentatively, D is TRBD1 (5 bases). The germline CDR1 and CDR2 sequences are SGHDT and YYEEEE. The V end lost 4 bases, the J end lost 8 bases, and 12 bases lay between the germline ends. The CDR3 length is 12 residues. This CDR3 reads CASSPGRQGYTF. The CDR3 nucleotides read TGTGCCAGCAGCCCAGGGAGGCAAGGCTACACCTTC.

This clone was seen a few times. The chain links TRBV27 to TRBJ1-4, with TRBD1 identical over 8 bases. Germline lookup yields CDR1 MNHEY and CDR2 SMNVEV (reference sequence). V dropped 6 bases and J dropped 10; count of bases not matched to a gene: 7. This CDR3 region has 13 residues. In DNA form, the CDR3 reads TGTGCCAGCAGCCAAACAGGGGGAGGAAAACTGTTTTTT. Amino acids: CASSQTGGGKLFF.

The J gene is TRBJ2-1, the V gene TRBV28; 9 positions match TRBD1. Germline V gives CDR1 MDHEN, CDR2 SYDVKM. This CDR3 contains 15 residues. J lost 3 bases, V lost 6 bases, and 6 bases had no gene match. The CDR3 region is CASRLGQGFYNEQFF. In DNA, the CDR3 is TGTGCCAGCAGACTGGGACAGGGTTTCTACAATGAGCAGTTCTTC.

CDR3: CASSWAGGRNQPQHF. The CDR3 DNA reads TGTGCCAGCAGCTGGGCAGGGGGCAGGAATCAGCCCCAGCATTTT. The chain couples TRBV7-2 to TRBJ1-5; 8 bases map to TRBD1. Looked up from germline, CDR1 is SGHTA and CDR2 is FQGNSA. The CDR3 length is 15 residues. The junction had 6 bases not matched to a gene; V was cut back by 4 bases and J by 4 bases. The full variable domain, completed using reference TRBV7-2 and TRBJ1-5, is GAGVSQSPSNKVTEKGKDVELRCDPISGHTALYWYRQSLGQGLEFLIYFQGNSAPDKSGLPSDRFSAERTGGSVSTLTIQRTQQEDSAVYLCASSWAGGRNQPQHFGDGTRLSIL.

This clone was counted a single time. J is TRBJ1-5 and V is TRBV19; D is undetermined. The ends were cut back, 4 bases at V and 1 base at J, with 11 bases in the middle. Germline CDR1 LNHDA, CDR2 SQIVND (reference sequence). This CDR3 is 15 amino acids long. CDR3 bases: TGTGCCAGTAGTACAGCGGAGGGAAGCAATCAGCCCCAGCATTTT. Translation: CASSTAEGSNQPQHF.

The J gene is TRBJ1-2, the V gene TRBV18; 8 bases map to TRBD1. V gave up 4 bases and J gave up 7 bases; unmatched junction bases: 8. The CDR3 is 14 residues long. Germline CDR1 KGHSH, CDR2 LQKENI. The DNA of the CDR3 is TGTGCCAGCTCACGGGACAGGAGAGGGGGTGGCTACACCTTC. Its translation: CASSRDRRGGGYTF. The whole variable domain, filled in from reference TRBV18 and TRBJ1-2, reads NAGVMQNPRHLVRRRGQEARLRCSPMKGHSHVYWYRQLPEEGLKFMVYLQKENIIDESGMPKERFSAEFPKEGPSILRIQQVVRGDSAAYFCASSRDRRGGGYTFGSGTRLTVV.

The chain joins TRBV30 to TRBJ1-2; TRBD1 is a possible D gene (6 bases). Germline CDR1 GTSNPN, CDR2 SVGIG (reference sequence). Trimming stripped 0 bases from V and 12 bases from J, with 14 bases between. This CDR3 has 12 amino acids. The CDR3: CAWSVGYRDHTF. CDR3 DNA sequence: TGTGCCTGGAGTGTGGGTTACAGGGACCACACCTTC.

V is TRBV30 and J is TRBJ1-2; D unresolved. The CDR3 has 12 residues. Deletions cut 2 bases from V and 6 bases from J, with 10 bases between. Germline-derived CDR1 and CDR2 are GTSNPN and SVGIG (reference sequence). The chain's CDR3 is CAWSIGDDGYTF. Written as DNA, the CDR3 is TGTGCCTGGAGTATCGGGGATGATGGCTACACCTTC.

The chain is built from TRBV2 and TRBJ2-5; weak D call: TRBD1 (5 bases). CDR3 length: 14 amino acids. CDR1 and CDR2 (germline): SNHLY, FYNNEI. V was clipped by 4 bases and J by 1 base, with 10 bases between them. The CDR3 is CASSGSTGQETQYF. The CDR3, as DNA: TGTGCCAGCAGTGGCAGCACAGGCCAAGAGACCCAGTACTTC. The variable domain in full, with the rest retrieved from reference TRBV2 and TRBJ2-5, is EPEVTQTPSHQVTQMGQEVILRCVPISNHLYFYWYRQILGQKVEFLVSFYNNEISEKSEIFDDQFSVERPDGSNFTLKIRSTKLEDSAMYFCASSGSTGQETQYFGPGTRLLVL.

CDR3 DNA: TGTGCCAGCTTACAGGGGGTTGGCACTGAAGCTTTCTTT. It specifies CASLQGVGTEAFF. The chain has TRBV12-3 or TRBV12-4 and TRBJ1-1; 8 nucleotides align to TRBD1. V lost 8 bases, J lost 4 bases, and 6 bases stayed unmatched. The CDR3 loop spans 13 amino acids.

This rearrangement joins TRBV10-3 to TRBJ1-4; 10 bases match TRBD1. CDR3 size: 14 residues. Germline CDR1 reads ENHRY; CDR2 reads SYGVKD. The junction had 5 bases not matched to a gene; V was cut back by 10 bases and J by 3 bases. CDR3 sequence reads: CASGTGESNEKLFF. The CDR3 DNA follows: TGTGCCAGCGGGACAGGGGAATCTAATGAAAAACTGTTTTTT.

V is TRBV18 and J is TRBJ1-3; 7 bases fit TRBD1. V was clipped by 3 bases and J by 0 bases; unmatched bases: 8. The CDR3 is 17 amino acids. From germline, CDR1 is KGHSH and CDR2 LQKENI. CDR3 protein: CASSPFRQGRSGNTIYF. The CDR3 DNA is TGTGCCAGCTCACCCTTTCGACAGGGCCGCTCTGGAAACACCATATATTTT.

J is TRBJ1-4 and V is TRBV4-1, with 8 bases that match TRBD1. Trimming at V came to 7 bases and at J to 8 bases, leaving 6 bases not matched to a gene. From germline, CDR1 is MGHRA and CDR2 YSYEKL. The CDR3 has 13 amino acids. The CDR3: CASKRQGQEKLFF. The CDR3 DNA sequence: TGCGCCAGCAAAAGACAGGGGCAGGAAAAACTGTTTTTT.

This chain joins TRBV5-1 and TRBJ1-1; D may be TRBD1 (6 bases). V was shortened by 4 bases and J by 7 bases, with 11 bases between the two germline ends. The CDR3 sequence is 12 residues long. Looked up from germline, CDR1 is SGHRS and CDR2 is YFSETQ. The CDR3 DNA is TGCGCCAGCAGCCTTCGGACAGATGAAGCTTTCTTT. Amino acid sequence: CASSLRTDEAFF.

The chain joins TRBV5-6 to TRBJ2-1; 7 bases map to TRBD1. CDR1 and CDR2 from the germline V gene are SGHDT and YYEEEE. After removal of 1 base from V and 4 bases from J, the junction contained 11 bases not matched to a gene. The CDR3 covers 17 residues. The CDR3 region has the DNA TGTGCCAGCAGCTTGCTTAAATCGGGACAGTCTTACAATGAGCAGTTCTTC. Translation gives CASSLLKSGQSYNEQFF.

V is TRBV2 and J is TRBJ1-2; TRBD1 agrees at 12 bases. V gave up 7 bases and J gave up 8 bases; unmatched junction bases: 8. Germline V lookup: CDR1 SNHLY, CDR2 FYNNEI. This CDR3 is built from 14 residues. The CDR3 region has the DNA TGTGCCAGCACCAGTTCCGGGACAGGGGGCGGCTACACCTTC. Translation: CASTSSGTGGGYTF.

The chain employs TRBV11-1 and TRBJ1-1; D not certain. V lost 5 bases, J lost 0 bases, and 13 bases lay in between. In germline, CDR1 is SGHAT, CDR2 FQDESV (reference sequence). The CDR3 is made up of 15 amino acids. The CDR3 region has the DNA TGTGCCAGCAGCCCCTTCCGAGCGATGAACACTGAAGCTTTCTTT. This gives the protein CASSPFRAMNTEAFF. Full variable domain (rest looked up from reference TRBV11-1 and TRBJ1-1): EAEVAQSPRYKITEKSQAVAFWCDPISGHATLYWYRQILGQGPELLVQFQDESVVDDSQLPKDRFSAERLKGVDSTLKIQPAELGDSAMYLCASSPFRAMNTEAFFGQGTRLTVV.

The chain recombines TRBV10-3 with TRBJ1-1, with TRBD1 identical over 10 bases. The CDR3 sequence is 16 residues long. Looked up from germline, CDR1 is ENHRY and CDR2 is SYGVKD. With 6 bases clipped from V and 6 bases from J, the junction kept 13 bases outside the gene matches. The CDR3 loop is CAISSPGQGTGPEAFF. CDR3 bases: TGTGCCATCAGCTCACCGGGACAGGGGACGGGGCCTGAAGCTTTCTTT.

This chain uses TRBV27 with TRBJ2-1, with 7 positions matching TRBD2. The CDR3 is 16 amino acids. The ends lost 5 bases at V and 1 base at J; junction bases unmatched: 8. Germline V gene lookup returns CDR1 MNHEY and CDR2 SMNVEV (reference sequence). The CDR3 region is CASSATQGGSYNEQFF. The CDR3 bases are TGTGCCAGCAGTGCTACGCAGGGAGGGTCCTACAATGAGCAGTTCTTC.

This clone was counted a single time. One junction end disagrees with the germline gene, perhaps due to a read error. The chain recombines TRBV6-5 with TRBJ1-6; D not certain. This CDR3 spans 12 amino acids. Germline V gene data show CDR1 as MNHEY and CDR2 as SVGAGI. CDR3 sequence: CASGRVESPLHF. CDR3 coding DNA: TGCGCTAGTGGGAGGGTCGAATCACCCCTCCACTTT.